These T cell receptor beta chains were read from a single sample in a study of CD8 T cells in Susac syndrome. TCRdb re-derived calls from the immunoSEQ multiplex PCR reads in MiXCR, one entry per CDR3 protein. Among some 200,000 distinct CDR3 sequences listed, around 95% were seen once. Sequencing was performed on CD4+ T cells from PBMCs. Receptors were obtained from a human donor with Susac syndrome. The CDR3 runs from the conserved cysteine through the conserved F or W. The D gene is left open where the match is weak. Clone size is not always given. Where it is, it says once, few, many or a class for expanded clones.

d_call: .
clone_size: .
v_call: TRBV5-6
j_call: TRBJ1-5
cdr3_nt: TGTGCCAGCAGCTCGGGACAAGTTAGCAATCAGCCCCAGCATTTT
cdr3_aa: CASSSGQVSNQPQHF

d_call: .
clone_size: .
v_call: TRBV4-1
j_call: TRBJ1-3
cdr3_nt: TGCGCCAGCAGCCAAGTCGGGCGGGGGCGCTCTGGAAACACCATATATTTT
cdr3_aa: CASSQVGRGRSGNTIYF

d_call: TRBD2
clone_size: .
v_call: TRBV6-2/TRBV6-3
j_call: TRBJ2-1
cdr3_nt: TGTGCCAGCAGCCCTAGCGGGAGGGGCTTCCAAAATGAGCAGTTCTTC
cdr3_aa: CASSPSGRGFQNEQFF

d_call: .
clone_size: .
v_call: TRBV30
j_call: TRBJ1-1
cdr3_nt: TGTGCCTGGAGTGTACGTGGGCGGTACACTGAAGCTTTCTTT
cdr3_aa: CAWSVRGRYTEAFF

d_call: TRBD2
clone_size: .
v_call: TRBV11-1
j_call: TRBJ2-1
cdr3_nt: TGTGCCACCAAGCGGGGGGGATACAATGAGCAGTTCTTC
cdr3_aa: CATKRGGYNEQFF

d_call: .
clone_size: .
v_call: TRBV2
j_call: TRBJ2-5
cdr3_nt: TGTGCCAGCAGCCCCCGACTAGGAGCAGAGACCCAGTACTTC
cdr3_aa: CASSPRLGAETQYF

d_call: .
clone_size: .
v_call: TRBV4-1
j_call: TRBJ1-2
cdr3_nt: TGCGCCAGCAGACCCCGGACCTGGAGGGACTATGGCTACACCTTC
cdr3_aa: CASRPRTWRDYGYTF

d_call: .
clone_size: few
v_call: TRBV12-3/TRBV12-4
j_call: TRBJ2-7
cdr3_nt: TGTGCCAGCAGTTTCTCCTACGAGCAGTACTTC
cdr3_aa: CASSFSYEQYF

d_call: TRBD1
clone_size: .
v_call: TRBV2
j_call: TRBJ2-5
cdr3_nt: TGTGCCAGCAAAGTGGGACAGGGTACAGAGACCCAGTACTTC
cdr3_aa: CASKVGQGTETQYF

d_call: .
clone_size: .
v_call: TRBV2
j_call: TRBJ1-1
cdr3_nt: TGTGCCAGCAGGGAACAGTTGAACACTGAAGCTTTCTTT
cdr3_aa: CASREQLNTEAFF

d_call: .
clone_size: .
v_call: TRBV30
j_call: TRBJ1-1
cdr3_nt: TGTGCCTGGAGTAAGGGGGGAGGGCTCACTGAAGCTTTCTTT
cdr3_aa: CAWSKGGGLTEAFF

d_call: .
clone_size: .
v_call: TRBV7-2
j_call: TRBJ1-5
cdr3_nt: TGTGCCAGCAGCCCCAGCAGTGCTCGCAATCAGCCCCAGCATTTT
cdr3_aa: CASSPSSARNQPQHF

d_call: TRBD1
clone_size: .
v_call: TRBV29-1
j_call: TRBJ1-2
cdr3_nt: TGCAGCGCCTCGACAGGGGCGTCTGGCTACACCTTC
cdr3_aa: CSASTGASGYTF

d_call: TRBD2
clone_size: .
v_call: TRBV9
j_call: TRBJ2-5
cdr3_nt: TGTGCCAGCAGCTCGAGCCTAGCGGGGGAAGAGACCCAGTACTTC
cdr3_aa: CASSSSLAGEETQYF

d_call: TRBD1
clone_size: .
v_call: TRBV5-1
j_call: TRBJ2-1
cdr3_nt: TGCGCCAGCAGACGGGACAGGGGGAACAATGAGCAGTTCTTC
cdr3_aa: CASRRDRGNNEQFF

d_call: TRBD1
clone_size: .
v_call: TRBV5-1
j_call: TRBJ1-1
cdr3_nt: TGCGCCAGCAGCTTGGTTGGCAGGGGGCATAATGAAGCTTTCTTT
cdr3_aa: CASSLVGRGHNEAFF